The rows below give T cell receptor beta chains drawn from one sample of a study of T cells after yellow fever vaccination. Using its own MiXCR run on the 5' RACE reads, TCRdb lists one record per CDR3 protein. The data contain a few hundred thousand distinct CDR3 sequences, over 15% of them singletons. The sequenced sample was PBMCs, obtained before the yellow fever booster vaccination. These receptors all stem from a man between 18 and 35 years old who received the YFV17D yellow fever vaccine. The CDR3 runs from the conserved cysteine through the conserved F or W. Each record gives: J gene, clone size, D gene, V gene, CDR3 DNA, CDR3 protein. The D gene is left open where the match is weak. Only some rows state a clone size, as once, few, many or a class for expanded clones.

TRBJ1-5 few . TRBV4-2 TGTGCCAGCAGCCAAGATCCCGGGGACCACCAGCCCCAGCATTTT CASSQDPGDHQPQHF
TRBJ1-2 few TRBD1 TRBV27 TGTGCCAGCAGTTTAGTATGGGACAGCTATGGCTACACCTTC CASSLVWDSYGYTF
TRBJ1-1 few . TRBV25-1 TGTGCCAGCAGGGAGGGGGACGGGAACACTGAAGCTTTCTTT CASREGDGNTEAFF
TRBJ2-1 medium-sized TRBD2 TRBV7-8 TGTGCCAGCAGCTTAGCGCTTATAGCGGGGTTCTCCTACAATGAGCAGTTCTTC CASSLALIAGFSYNEQFF
TRBJ1-1 . . TRBV18 TGTGCCAGCTCACCACCGGTCGGGGGGCAGAGGACTGAAGCTTTCTTT CASSPPVGGQRTEAFF
TRBJ2-3 . TRBD2 TRBV7-8 TGTGCCAGCAGCTCCTGGACTAGCGGGGGAGACACAGATACGCAGTATTTT CASSSWTSGGDTDTQYF
TRBJ2-5 . . TRBV21-1 TGTGCCAATGTTACTTCGACAGGGGAGACCCAGTACTTC CANVTSTGETQYF
TRBJ1-2 . . TRBV12-3/TRBV12-4 TGTGCCAGCAGTTCGGACTATCCTGCAAGGGGCTACACCTTC CASSSDYPARGYTF
TRBJ1-4 . TRBD1 TRBV7-2 TGTGCCAGTAAACAGGGGGCTTTCACAAAACTGTTTTTT CASKQGAFTKLFF
TRBJ2-7 . . TRBV6-5 TGTGCCAGCAGTTTCGGACTCCTGTCCTACGAGCAGTACTTC CASSFGLLSYEQYF
TRBJ1-6 . TRBD1 TRBV10-3 TGTGCCGCCCCCCGGACAGGGGGCTCACCCCTCCACTTT CAAPRTGGSPLHF
TRBJ2-5 many . TRBV7-2 TGTGCCAGCAATTCCGTGGGGGGGCCGGGAGAGACCCAGTACTTC CASNSVGGPGETQYF
TRBJ2-5 . . TRBV11-2 TGTGCCAGCAGCACCTCGCAGTACCAAGAGACCCAGTACTTC CASSTSQYQETQYF
TRBJ2-3 . . TRBV5-8 TGTGCCAGCAGCTTGGCCGAACGGGATACGCAGTATTTT CASSLAERDTQYF
TRBJ1-5 . . TRBV7-2 TGTGCCAGCAGCACAGCATTCAATCAGCCCCAGCATTTT CASSTAFNQPQHF
TRBJ2-2 few . TRBV20-1 TGCAGTGCTAGAGAGGCTTACACCGGGGAGCTGTTTTTT CSAREAYTGELFF
TRBJ2-1 . . TRBV20-1 TGCAGTGTTAAAACAGGTACCAGCTCCTACAATGAGCAGTTCTTC CSVKTGTSSYNEQFF
TRBJ2-5 . . TRBV5-1 TGCGCCAGCAGCTTGGGCTCCGGGAAAGAGACCCAGTACTTC CASSLGSGKETQYF
TRBJ2-7 few . TRBV20-1 TGCAGTGCTAGAGATCTCCTCGACGTTCGCGCATCCTACGAGCAGTACTTC CSARDLLDVRASYEQYF
TRBJ2-3 . . TRBV4-3 TGCGCCAGCAGCCCCTCCTCTAGCCCTCGTCAAAATACGCAGTATTTT CASSPSSSPRQNTQYF
TRBJ1-6 few . TRBV7-2 TGTGCCAGCAGCTTATGGACAAATGGGGCTTCACCCCTCCACTTT CASSLWTNGASPLHF
TRBJ1-3 few . TRBV7-2 TGTGCCAGCAGCTTAGGGTGGGGCGGAAACACCATATATTTT CASSLGWGGNTIYF
TRBJ1-2 few . TRBV5-1 TGCGCCAGCAGCTTGGACCCCCGGGGTAACTATGGCTACACCTTC CASSLDPRGNYGYTF
TRBJ1-1 few TRBD1 TRBV20-1 TGCAGTGCTTCCCGATCAGGGGGGTCGAACACTGAAGCTTTCTTT CSASRSGGSNTEAFF
TRBJ2-1 . TRBD2 TRBV19 TGTGCCAGTAGTATTTCCGGGACTAGCGCCTACAATGAGCAGTTCTTC CASSISGTSAYNEQFF
TRBJ2-7 many . TRBV12-5 TGTGCTAGTGGTTTGGTACGATTGACAGCGGAACCCTACGAGCAGTACTTC CASGLVRLTAEPYEQYF
TRBJ2-2 . . TRBV25-1 TGTGCCAGCGGCCCATGGGGGAGTACCGGGGAGCTGTTTTTT CASGPWGSTGELFF
TRBJ2-1 few TRBD2 TRBV7-2 TGTGCCAGCAGCTTAATGGTAGCGGGTGACAATGAGCAGTTCTTC CASSLMVAGDNEQFF
TRBJ1-4 . TRBD1 TRBV12-3/TRBV12-4 TGTGCCAGCAGTTTACCCGGACAGGGTGTGGAAAAACTGTTTTTT CASSLPGQGVEKLFF
TRBJ2-1 few TRBD2 TRBV20-1 TGCAGTGCTAGAGATAACCAGCGGGGGGGGAATGAGCAGTTCTTC CSARDNQRGGNEQFF
TRBJ2-2 few . TRBV7-2 TGTGCCAGCAGCCGAAGTCCGCAGGGCAGGATGCACACCGGGGAGCTGTTTTTT CASSRSPQGRMHTGELFF
TRBJ2-1 few . TRBV14 TGTGCCAGCAGCCTCGACTACAATAATGAGCAGTTCTTC CASSLDYNNEQFF
TRBJ1-5 . TRBD1 TRBV4-3 TGCGCCAGCAGCCCCGGGACAGGGGGCTGGCAGCCCCAGCATTTT CASSPGTGGWQPQHF
TRBJ2-7 . . TRBV27 TGTGCCAGCAGCTATTCAGGGCGTTCGGGCTACGAGCAGTACTTC CASSYSGRSGYEQYF
TRBJ2-5 few . TRBV6-2/TRBV6-3 TGTGCCAGCACCCCACGGGGGCATGGAGAGACCCAGTACTTC CASTPRGHGETQYF
TRBJ2-1 few . TRBV5-1 TGCGCCAGCAGGGGTGACACTTACAATGAGCAGTTCTTC CASRGDTYNEQFF
TRBJ2-1 . TRBD1 TRBV6-2/TRBV6-3 TGTGCCAGCAGTTACTCGCTACAGGGGTCCTACAATGAGCAGTTCTTC CASSYSLQGSYNEQFF
TRBJ1-1 . TRBD1 TRBV7-8 TGTGCCAGCAGCTTAGTAACAGGGGCCGACATGAACACTGAAGCTTTCTTT CASSLVTGADMNTEAFF
TRBJ2-1 few TRBD2 TRBV5-6 TGTGCCAGCAGCCCGCTAGCGGGGGGGCGTGAGCAGTTCTTC CASSPLAGGREQFF
TRBJ2-6 . . TRBV12-3/TRBV12-4 TGTGCCAGCAGTGTAGCGGTAAGAGGGGCCAACGTCCTGACTTTC CASSVAVRGANVLTF
TRBJ2-1 few . TRBV6-2/TRBV6-3 TGTGCCAGCAGTAAACTAGCCGATACAAACAATGAGCAGTTCTTC CASSKLADTNNEQFF
TRBJ2-7 . TRBD1 TRBV5-5 TGTGCCAGCAGCTTTAGACAGGGATGGGACGAGCAGTACTTC CASSFRQGWDEQYF
TRBJ2-3 few TRBD2 TRBV7-3 TGTGCCAGCAGCCTAGGGGTAGCGGGGGCCGCAGATACGCAGTATTTT CASSLGVAGAADTQYF
TRBJ2-5 few . TRBV11-2 TGTGCCAGCAGCTTAATCTGGGAGACCCAGTACTTC CASSLIWETQYF
TRBJ2-5 many . TRBV24-1 TGTGCCACCAGTGACCCAAGGGCGACGGAGACCCAGTACTTC CATSDPRATETQYF
TRBJ1-2 few TRBD1 TRBV4-1 TGCGCCAGCAGCCGAGACAGGGGGCGGGCCTATGGCTACACCTTC CASSRDRGRAYGYTF
TRBJ1-4 . . TRBV4-1 TGCGCCAGCAGCCAAGTGGCGTTCGACAGTAATGAAAAACTGTTTTTT CASSQVAFDSNEKLFF
TRBJ2-1 . . TRBV5-1 TGCGCCAGCAGTATAGTTATGGCTTATTACAATGAGCAGTTCTTC CASSIVMAYYNEQFF
TRBJ1-1 few . TRBV4-3 TGCGCCAGCAGCCAAGAGTCCAGGGGAAACACTGAAGCTTTCTTT CASSQESRGNTEAFF